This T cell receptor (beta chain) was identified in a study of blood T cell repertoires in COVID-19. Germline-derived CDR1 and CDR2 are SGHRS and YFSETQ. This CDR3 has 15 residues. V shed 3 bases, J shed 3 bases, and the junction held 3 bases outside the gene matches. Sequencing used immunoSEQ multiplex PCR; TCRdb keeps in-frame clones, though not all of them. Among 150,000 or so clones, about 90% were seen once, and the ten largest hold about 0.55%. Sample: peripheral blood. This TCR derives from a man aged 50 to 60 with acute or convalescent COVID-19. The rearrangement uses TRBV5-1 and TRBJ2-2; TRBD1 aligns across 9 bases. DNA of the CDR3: TGCGCCAGCAGCTGGGACAGGGAGGACACCGGGGAGCTGTTTTTT. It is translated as CASSWDREDTGELFF. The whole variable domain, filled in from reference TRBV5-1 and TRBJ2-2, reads KAGVTQTPRYLIKTRGQQVTLSCSPISGHRSVSWYQQTPGQGLQFLFEYFSETQRNKGNFPGRFSGRQFSNSRSEMNVSTLELGDSALYLCASSWDREDTGELFFGEGSRLTVL.